This is a list of T cell receptor beta chains from one sample in a study of blood T cell repertoires in COVID-19. Method: immunoSEQ multiplex PCR; TCRdb's copy keeps in-frame clones and lacks some. The sample consists of some 140,000 clones, 70% to 80% of them appearing once. Sequencing was done on a sample of peripheral blood. These receptors came from a man aged 60 to 69 with acute or convalescent COVID-19. Each CDR3 is given with its conserved first and last residue. Each record gives: V gene, clone size, J gene, D gene, CDR3 protein, CDR3 DNA. The D gene is left open where the match is weak. Only some rows state a clone size, as once, few, many or a class for expanded clones.

V: TRBV12-3/TRBV12-4
size: -
J: TRBJ2-7
D: -
CDR3: CASSLRLLYEQYF
DNA: TGTGCCAGCAGTTTACGACTCCTGTACGAGCAGTACTTC

V: TRBV4-3
size: -
J: TRBJ1-1
D: TRBD1
CDR3: CASSQEGAQGATEAFF
DNA: TGCGCCAGCAGCCAAGAAGGGGCGCAGGGGGCAACTGAAGCTTTCTTT

V: TRBV6-5
size: -
J: TRBJ1-6
D: -
CDR3: CASSSGQANSPLHF
DNA: TGTGCCAGCAGTTCGGGACAAGCTAATTCACCCCTCCACTTT

V: TRBV2
size: -
J: TRBJ1-2
D: -
CDR3: CASRPQATANYGYTF
DNA: TGTGCCAGCAGGCCACAGGCGACAGCTAACTATGGCTACACCTTC

V: TRBV10-3
size: -
J: TRBJ1-5
D: -
CDR3: CAIKGSAGDNQPQHF
DNA: TGTGCCATCAAGGGTAGCGCAGGGGATAATCAGCCCCAGCATTTT

V: TRBV5-4
size: -
J: TRBJ1-6
D: TRBD1
CDR3: CASSPQGDEASPLHF
DNA: TGTGCCAGCAGCCCCCAGGGGGATGAGGCTTCACCCCTCCACTTT

V: TRBV9
size: -
J: TRBJ1-4
D: TRBD1
CDR3: CASSAHRGPNEKLFF
DNA: TGTGCCAGCAGCGCCCACAGGGGGCCGAATGAAAAACTGTTTTTT

V: TRBV7-2
size: -
J: TRBJ2-3
D: TRBD2
CDR3: CASSVQAGGLTDTQYF
DNA: TGTGCCAGCAGCGTGCAAGCGGGAGGGCTGACAGATACGCAGTATTTT

V: TRBV6-2/TRBV6-3
size: -
J: TRBJ2-7
D: TRBD2
CDR3: CASSISSGVEQYF
DNA: TGTGCCAGCAGCATTAGTAGCGGGGTTGAGCAGTACTTC

V: TRBV28
size: -
J: TRBJ1-5
D: TRBD1
CDR3: CASSTDRGRQPQHF
DNA: TGTGCCAGCAGTACCGACAGGGGGCGGCAGCCCCAGCATTTT

V: TRBV15
size: once
J: TRBJ1-6
D: -
CDR3: CATSSAGTHNSPLHF
DNA: TGTGCCACCAGCAGTGCGGGGACCCATAATTCACCCCTCCACTTT

V: TRBV3-1/TRBV3-2
size: few
J: TRBJ1-1
D: TRBD1
CDR3: CASISAGTGTKAFF
DNA: TGTGCCAGCATCAGTGCAGGGACAGGGACAAAAGCTTTCTTT

V: TRBV9
size: few
J: TRBJ2-7
D: TRBD2
CDR3: CASSFSGRTSDEQYF
DNA: TGTGCCAGCAGCTTTAGCGGGAGGACCTCCGACGAGCAGTACTTC

V: TRBV7-9
size: once
J: TRBJ2-6
D: -
CDR3: CASSQDNSGANVLTF
DNA: TGTGCCAGCAGCCAGGACAACTCTGGGGCCAACGTCCTGACTTTC

V: TRBV4-2
size: once
J: TRBJ2-1
D: TRBD2
CDR3: CASSQEGSGRAGYEQFF
DNA: TGTGCCAGCAGCCAGGAAGGCAGCGGGAGGGCCGGATATGAGCAGTTCTTC

V: TRBV10-3
size: -
J: TRBJ1-2
D: TRBD1
CDR3: CAISDPTGGGSYGYTF
DNA: TGTGCCATCAGTGACCCCACAGGGGGCGGGAGCTATGGCTACACCTTC

V: TRBV3-1/TRBV3-2
size: -
J: TRBJ1-3
D: -
CDR3: CASSQDLLSGNTIYF
DNA: TGTGCCAGCAGCCAAGATCTACTCTCTGGAAACACCATATATTTT

V: TRBV7-6
size: few
J: TRBJ2-5
D: TRBD1
CDR3: CASSPRTGNWETQYF
DNA: TGTGCCAGCAGCCCAAGGACAGGGAACTGGGAGACCCAGTACTTC

V: TRBV5-1
size: once
J: TRBJ1-4
D: -
CDR3: CASRQLNEKLFF
DNA: TGCGCCAGCAGACAGCTTAATGAAAAACTGTTTTTT

V: TRBV24-1
size: -
J: TRBJ2-5
D: -
CDR3: CATSADSRETQYF
DNA: TGTGCCACCAGCGCGGACTCTCGAGAGACCCAGTACTTC

V: TRBV27
size: few
J: TRBJ1-5
D: -
CDR3: CASSLDAGSLNQPQHF
DNA: TGTGCCAGCAGTTTGGACGCAGGGTCACTAAATCAGCCCCAGCATTTT

V: TRBV4-3
size: -
J: TRBJ2-1
D: -
CDR3: CASSQDSTSLYNEQFF
DNA: TGCGCCAGCAGCCAAGATTCCACTTCCCTATACAATGAGCAGTTCTTC

V: TRBV7-2
size: -
J: TRBJ2-5
D: TRBD1
CDR3: CASSFDRARRSETQYF
DNA: TGTGCCAGCAGCTTCGACAGGGCACGGCGGTCAGAGACCCAGTACTTC

V: TRBV4-3
size: -
J: TRBJ1-5
D: -
CDR3: CASSLTRGGNQPQHF
DNA: TGCGCCAGCAGCCTGACCCGGGGTGGCAATCAGCCCCAGCATTTT

V: TRBV5-1
size: -
J: TRBJ2-1
D: TRBD2
CDR3: CASSSGTSGTQFF
DNA: TGCGCCAGCAGCTCGGGGACTAGCGGGACGCAGTTCTTC

V: TRBV6-2/TRBV6-3
size: -
J: TRBJ2-4
D: -
CDR3: CASSYQGRGIQYF
DNA: TGTGCCAGCAGTTACCAGGGAAGGGGCATTCAGTACTTC

V: TRBV6-1
size: -
J: TRBJ2-1
D: TRBD2
CDR3: CASKTGTSGTDEQFF
DNA: TGTGCCAGCAAGACCGGGACTAGCGGGACCGATGAGCAGTTCTTC

V: TRBV9
size: once
J: TRBJ2-1
D: TRBD1
CDR3: CASSVDPRGSNEQFF
DNA: TGTGCCAGCAGCGTAGACCCCAGGGGGAGCAATGAGCAGTTCTTC

V: TRBV6-2/TRBV6-3
size: -
J: TRBJ1-3
D: -
CDR3: CASSYGGSSGNTIYF
DNA: TGTGCCAGCAGTTACGGAGGGAGCTCTGGAAACACCATATATTTT

V: TRBV3-1/TRBV3-2
size: -
J: TRBJ1-1
D: TRBD1
CDR3: CASSPRGDRVATEAFF
DNA: TGTGCCAGCAGCCCCAGGGGGGACAGGGTAGCCACTGAAGCTTTCTTT

V: TRBV19
size: -
J: TRBJ2-7
D: TRBD1
CDR3: CASSSTGGIYEQYF
DNA: TGTGCCAGTAGTTCTACAGGGGGAATATACGAGCAGTACTTC

V: TRBV28
size: few
J: TRBJ1-5
D: -
CDR3: CASTSGGPQHF
DNA: TGTGCCAGCACCTCCGGAGGCCCCCAGCATTTT

V: TRBV6-5
size: once
J: TRBJ1-2
D: -
CDR3: CASSIGTSYGYTF
DNA: TGTGCCAGCAGTATCGGGACATCATATGGCTACACCTTC

V: TRBV5-1
size: -
J: TRBJ2-5
D: TRBD1
CDR3: CASSLEGQGSGETQYF
DNA: TGCGCCAGCAGCCTAGAAGGACAGGGTTCAGGAGAGACCCAGTACTTC

V: TRBV27
size: -
J: TRBJ1-3
D: TRBD1
CDR3: CASRQRGLSGNTIYF
DNA: TGTGCCAGCAGACAGAGGGGGCTTTCTGGAAACACCATATATTTT

V: TRBV19
size: -
J: TRBJ1-1
D: -
CDR3: CASNSDRATEAFF
DNA: TGTGCCAGTAACTCAGACAGAGCCACTGAAGCTTTCTTT

V: TRBV3-1/TRBV3-2
size: -
J: TRBJ2-3
D: -
CDR3: CASSTRTPGGTDTQYF
DNA: TGTGCCAGCAGCACCCGGACCCCAGGGGGGACAGATACGCAGTATTTT

V: TRBV19
size: -
J: TRBJ1-1
D: TRBD1
CDR3: CASRPGQGIEAFF
DNA: TGTGCCAGTAGACCGGGACAGGGTATTGAAGCTTTCTTT

V: TRBV19
size: -
J: TRBJ2-3
D: -
CDR3: CASAYTDTQYF
DNA: TGTGCCAGCGCCTATACAGATACGCAGTATTTT

V: TRBV5-1
size: -
J: TRBJ2-3
D: -
CDR3: CASSLELADTQYF
DNA: TGCGCCAGCAGCTTGGAACTAGCAGATACGCAGTATTTT

V: TRBV2
size: -
J: TRBJ2-5
D: -
CDR3: CASGETGSRGDQYF
DNA: TGTGCCAGCGGGGAGACAGGCTCTCGAGGGGACCAGTACTTC

V: TRBV18
size: -
J: TRBJ1-5
D: -
CDR3: CASSPPGPGVQPQHF
DNA: TGTGCCAGCTCACCACCGGGCCCCGGGGTACAGCCCCAGCATTTT

V: TRBV2
size: -
J: TRBJ2-3
D: TRBD2
CDR3: CASIGGVTDTQYF
DNA: TGTGCCAGCATCGGGGGGGTAACAGATACGCAGTATTTT

V: TRBV6-5
size: -
J: TRBJ2-7
D: -
CDR3: CASKVTAGTYEQYF
DNA: TGTGCCAGCAAGGTTACAGCGGGGACATACGAGCAGTACTTC

V: TRBV19
size: -
J: TRBJ1-2
D: -
CDR3: CASSVSGGSGGYTF
DNA: TGTGCCAGTAGTGTATCCGGTGGGTCCGGGGGCTACACCTTC

V: TRBV10-3
size: -
J: TRBJ2-1
D: TRBD2
CDR3: CAIRGTSGVSYNEQFF
DNA: TGTGCCATCAGGGGGACTAGCGGGGTATCCTACAATGAGCAGTTCTTC

V: TRBV7-3
size: -
J: TRBJ2-1
D: -
CDR3: CASGRHNEQFF
DNA: TGTGCCAGCGGGAGGCACAATGAGCAGTTCTTC

V: TRBV28
size: -
J: TRBJ2-5
D: TRBD2
CDR3: CASSLPALTGGAQETQYF
DNA: TGTGCCAGCAGTCTCCCGGCACTAACGGGAGGTGCCCAAGAGACCCAGTACTTC

V: TRBV10-3
size: -
J: TRBJ2-7
D: -
CDR3: CAIIDGSSYEQYF
DNA: TGTGCCATCATCGACGGGAGCTCCTACGAGCAGTACTTC

V: TRBV11-2
size: -
J: TRBJ1-3
D: -
CDR3: CASSPQVTGNTIYF
DNA: TGTGCCAGCAGCCCCCAGGTGACTGGAAACACCATATATTTT

V: TRBV5-1
size: -
J: TRBJ2-2
D: -
CDR3: CASSLTPSNTGELFF
DNA: TGCGCCAGCAGCTTGACTCCATCGAACACCGGGGAGCTGTTTTTT